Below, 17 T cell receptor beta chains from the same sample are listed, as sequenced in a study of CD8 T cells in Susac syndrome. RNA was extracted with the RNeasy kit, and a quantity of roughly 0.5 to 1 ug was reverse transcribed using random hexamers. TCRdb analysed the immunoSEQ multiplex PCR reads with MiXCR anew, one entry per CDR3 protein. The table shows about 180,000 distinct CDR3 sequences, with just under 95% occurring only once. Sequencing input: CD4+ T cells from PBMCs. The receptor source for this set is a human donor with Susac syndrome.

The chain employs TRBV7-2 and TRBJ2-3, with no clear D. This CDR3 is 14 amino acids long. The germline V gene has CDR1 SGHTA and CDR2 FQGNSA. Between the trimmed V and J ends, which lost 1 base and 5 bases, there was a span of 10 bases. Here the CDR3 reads CASSLGRRGDTQYF. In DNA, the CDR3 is TGTGCCAGCAGCTTAGGGCGGAGAGGAGATACGCAGTATTTT.

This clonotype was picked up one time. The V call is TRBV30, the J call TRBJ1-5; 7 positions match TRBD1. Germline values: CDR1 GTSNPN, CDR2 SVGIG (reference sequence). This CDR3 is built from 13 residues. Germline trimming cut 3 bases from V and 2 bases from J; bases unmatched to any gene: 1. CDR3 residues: CAWRTGGNQPQHF. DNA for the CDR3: TGTGCCTGGAGAACAGGGGGCAATCAGCCCCAGCATTTT.

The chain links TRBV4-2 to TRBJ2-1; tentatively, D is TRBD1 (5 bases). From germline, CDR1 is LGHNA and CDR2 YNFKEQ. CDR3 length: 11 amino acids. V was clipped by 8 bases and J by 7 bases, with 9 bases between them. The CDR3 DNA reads TGTGCCAGCCGACAGAGGAATGAGCAGTTCTTC. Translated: CASRQRNEQFF.

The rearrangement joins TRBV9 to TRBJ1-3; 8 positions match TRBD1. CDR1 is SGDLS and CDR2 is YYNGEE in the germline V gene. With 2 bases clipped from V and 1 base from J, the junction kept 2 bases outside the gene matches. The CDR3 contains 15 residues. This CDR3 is CASSVGTGSGNTIYF. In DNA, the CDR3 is TGTGCCAGCAGCGTGGGGACAGGATCTGGAAACACCATATATTTT.

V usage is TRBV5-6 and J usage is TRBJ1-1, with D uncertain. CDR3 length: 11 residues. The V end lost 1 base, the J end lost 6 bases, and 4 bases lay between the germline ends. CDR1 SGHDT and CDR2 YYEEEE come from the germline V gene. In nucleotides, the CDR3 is TGTGCCAGCAGCTTGAGGTCTGAAGCTTTCTTT. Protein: CASSLRSEAFF. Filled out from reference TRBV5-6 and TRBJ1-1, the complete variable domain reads DAGVTQSPTHLIKTRGQQVTLRCSPKSGHDTVSWYQQALGQGPQFIFQYYEEEERQRGNFPDRFSGHQFPNYSSELNVNALLLGDSALYLCASSLRSEAFFGQGTRLTVV.

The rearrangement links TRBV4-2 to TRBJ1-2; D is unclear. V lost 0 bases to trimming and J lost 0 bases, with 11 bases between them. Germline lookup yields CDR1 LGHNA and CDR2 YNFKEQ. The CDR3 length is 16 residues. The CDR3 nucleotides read TGTGCCAGCAGCCAAGATTTCGCCGGGACTAACTATGGCTACACCTTC. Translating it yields CASSQDFAGTNYGYTF.

CDR3 residues: CASSHLAREAKNIQYF. CDR3 bases: TGTGCCAGCAGCCACCTAGCGCGTGAAGCCAAAAACATTCAGTACTTC. The gene calls are TRBV11-2 and TRBJ2-4; D is possibly TRBD2 (6 bases). The V gene lost 5 bases and the J gene lost 0 bases, with 14 bases spanning the gap. The CDR3 covers 16 residues. The germline V gene has CDR1 SGHAT and CDR2 FQNNGV.

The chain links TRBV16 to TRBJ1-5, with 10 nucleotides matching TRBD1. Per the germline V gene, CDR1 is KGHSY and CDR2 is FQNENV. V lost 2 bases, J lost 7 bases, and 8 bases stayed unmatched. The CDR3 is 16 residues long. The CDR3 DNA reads TGTGCCAGCAGCCAAACGGGACAGGGGATGGGGCAGCCCCAGCATTTT. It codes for CASSQTGQGMGQPQHF.

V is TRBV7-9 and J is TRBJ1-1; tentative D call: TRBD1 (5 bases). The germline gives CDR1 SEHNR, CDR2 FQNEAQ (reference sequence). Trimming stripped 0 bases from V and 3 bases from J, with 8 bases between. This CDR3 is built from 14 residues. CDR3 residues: CASSLAWGDTEAFF. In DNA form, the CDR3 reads TGTGCCAGCAGCTTAGCTTGGGGGGACACTGAAGCTTTCTTT.

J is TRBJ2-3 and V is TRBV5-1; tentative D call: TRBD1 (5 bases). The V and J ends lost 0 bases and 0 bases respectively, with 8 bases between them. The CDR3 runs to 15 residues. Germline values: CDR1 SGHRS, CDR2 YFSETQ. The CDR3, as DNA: TGCGCCAGCAGCTTGGAAGGGGTCAGCACAGATACGCAGTATTTT. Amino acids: CASSLEGVSTDTQYF.

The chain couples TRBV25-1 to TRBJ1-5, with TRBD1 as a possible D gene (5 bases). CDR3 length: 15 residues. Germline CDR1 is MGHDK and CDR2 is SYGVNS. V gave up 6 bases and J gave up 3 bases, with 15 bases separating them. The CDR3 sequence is CASSRGTGVNQPQHF. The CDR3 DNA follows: TGTGCCAGCAGCCGGGGGACCGGGGTCAATCAGCCCCAGCATTTT. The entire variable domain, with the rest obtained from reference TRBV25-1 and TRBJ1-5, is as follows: EADIYQTPRYLVIGTGKKITLECSQTMGHDKMYWYQQDPGMELHLIHYSYGVNSTEKGDLSSESTVSRIRTEHFPLTLESARPSHTSQYLCASSRGTGVNQPQHFGDGTRLSIL.

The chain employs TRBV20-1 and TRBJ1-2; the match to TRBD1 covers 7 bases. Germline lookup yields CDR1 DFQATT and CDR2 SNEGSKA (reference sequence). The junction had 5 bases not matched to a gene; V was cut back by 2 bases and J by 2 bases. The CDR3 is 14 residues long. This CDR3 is CSARLPGQNYGYTF. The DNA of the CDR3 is TGCAGTGCTAGACTTCCGGGACAGAACTATGGCTACACCTTC.

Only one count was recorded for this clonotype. CDR3 sequence reads: CAWSLELAGGGNEQFF. The CDR3, as DNA: TGTGCCTGGAGTCTAGAACTAGCGGGGGGAGGCAATGAGCAGTTCTTC. The chain combines TRBV30 with TRBJ2-1, with 12 bases fitting TRBD2. The V gene end was trimmed by 2 bases and the J gene end by 6 bases; junction bases not matched to a gene: 8. Germline assignment: CDR1 GTSNPN and CDR2 SVGIG (reference sequence). The CDR3 consists of 16 residues.

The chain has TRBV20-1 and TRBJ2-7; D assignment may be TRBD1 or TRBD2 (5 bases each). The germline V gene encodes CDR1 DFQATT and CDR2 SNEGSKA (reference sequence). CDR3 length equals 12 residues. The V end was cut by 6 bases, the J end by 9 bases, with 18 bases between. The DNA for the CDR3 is TGCAGTGCCGGACTGGGACCTGGTGGGCAGTACTTC. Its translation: CSAGLGPGGQYF.

CDR3 residues: CATSRDLTGLHYGYTF. Written as DNA, the CDR3 is TGTGCCACCAGCAGAGATCTCACGGGACTGCACTATGGCTACACCTTC. The chain uses TRBV15 and TRBJ1-2; a weak D match, TRBD1 (5 bases). CDR3 length: 16 amino acids. With 0 bases removed from V and 3 bases from J, the gap between germline ends came to 14 bases. Germline values: CDR1 LNHNV, CDR2 YYDKDF (reference sequence).

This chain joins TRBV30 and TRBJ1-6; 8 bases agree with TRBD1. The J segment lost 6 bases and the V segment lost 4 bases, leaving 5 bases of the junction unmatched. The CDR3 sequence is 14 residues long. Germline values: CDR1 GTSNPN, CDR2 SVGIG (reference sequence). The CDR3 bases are TGTGCCTGGACAGGGGGCATGAGTAATTCACCCCTCCACTTT. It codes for CAWTGGMSNSPLHF.

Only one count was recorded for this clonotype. The CDR3 region is CASSFIRGRSYEQYF. CDR3 nucleotide sequence: TGTGCCAGCAGCTTCATTCGGGGACGTTCCTACGAGCAGTACTTC. This chain uses TRBV7-2 with TRBJ2-7, with D tentatively TRBD1 or TRBD2 (5 bases each). V lost 3 bases, J lost 1 base, and 13 bases lay in between. The CDR3 is 15 residues long. Germline-derived CDR1 and CDR2 are SGHTA and FQGNSA.